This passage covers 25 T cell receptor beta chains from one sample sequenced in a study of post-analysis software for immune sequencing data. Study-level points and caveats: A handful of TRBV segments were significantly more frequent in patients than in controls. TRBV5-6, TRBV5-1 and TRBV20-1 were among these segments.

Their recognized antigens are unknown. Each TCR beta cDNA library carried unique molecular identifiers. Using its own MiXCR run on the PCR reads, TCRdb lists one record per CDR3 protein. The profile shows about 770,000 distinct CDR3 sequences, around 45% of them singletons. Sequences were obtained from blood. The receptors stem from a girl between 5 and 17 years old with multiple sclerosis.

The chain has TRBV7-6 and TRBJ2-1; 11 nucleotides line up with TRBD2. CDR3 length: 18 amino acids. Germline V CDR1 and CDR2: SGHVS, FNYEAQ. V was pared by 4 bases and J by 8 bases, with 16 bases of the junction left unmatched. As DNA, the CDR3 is TGTGCCAGCAGCTCCCAACCCCTTAGCGGGAGGGTTGGGGATGAGCAGTTCTTC. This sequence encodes CASSSQPLSGRVGDEQFF.

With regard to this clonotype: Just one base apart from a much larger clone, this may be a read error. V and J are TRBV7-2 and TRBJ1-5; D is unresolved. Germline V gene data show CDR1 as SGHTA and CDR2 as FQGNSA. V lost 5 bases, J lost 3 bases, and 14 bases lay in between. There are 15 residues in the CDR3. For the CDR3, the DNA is TGTGCCAGCAGCCCCATAGACGGATACAATCAGCCCCAGCATTTT. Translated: CASSPIDGYNQPQHF.

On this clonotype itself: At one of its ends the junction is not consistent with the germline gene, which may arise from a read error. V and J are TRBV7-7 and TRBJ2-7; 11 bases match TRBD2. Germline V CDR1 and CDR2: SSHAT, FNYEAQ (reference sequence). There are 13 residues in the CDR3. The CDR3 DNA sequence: TGTGCTAGCAGCTTAGCGGGAGGGTACGAGCAGGACTTC. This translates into CASSLAGGYEQDF.

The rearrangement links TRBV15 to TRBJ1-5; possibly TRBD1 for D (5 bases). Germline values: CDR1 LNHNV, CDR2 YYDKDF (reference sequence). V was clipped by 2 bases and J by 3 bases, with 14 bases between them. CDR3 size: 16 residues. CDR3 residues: CATSRLLGLFNQPQHF. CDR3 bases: TGTGCCACCAGCAGATTACTGGGGCTATTCAATCAGCCCCAGCATTTT.

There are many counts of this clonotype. CDR3 in DNA: TGTGCCAGCAGCGTAGGGGTGGAATTCTACGAGCAGTACTTC. Translated, it gives CASSVGVEFYEQYF. The J gene is TRBJ2-7, the V gene TRBV9; D is undetermined. V lost 0 bases and J lost 3, with 10 bases in between. This CDR3 spans 14 amino acids. Germline-derived CDR1 and CDR2 are SGDLS and YYNGEE.

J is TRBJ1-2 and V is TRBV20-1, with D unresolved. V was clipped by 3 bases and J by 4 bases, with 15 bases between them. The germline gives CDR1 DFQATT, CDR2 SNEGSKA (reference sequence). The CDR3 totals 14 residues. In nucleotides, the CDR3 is TGCAGTGCTAGCCCCGGTAGGGAGGCCTATGGCTACACCTTC. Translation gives CSASPGREAYGYTF.

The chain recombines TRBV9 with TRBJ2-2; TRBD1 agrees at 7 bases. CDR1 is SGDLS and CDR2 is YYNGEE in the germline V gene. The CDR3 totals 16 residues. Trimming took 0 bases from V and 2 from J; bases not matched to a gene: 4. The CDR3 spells CASSVVDRSNTGELFF. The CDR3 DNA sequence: TGTGCCAGCAGCGTAGTGGACAGGTCTAACACCGGGGAGCTGTTTTTT.

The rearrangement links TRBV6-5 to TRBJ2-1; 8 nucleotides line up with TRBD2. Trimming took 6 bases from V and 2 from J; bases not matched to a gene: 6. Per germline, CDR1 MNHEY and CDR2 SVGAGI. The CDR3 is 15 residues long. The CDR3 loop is CASSRTGGAYNEQFF. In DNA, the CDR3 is TGTGCCAGCAGCCGTACGGGAGGGGCCTACAATGAGCAGTTCTTC.

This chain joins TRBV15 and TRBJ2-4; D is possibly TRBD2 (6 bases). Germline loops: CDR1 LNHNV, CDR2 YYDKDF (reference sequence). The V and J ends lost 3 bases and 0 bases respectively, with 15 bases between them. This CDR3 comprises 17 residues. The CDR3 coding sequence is TGTGCCACCAGCAGCGGGCGGGCGGGACTAGCCAAAAACATTCAGTACTTC. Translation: CATSSGRAGLAKNIQYF.

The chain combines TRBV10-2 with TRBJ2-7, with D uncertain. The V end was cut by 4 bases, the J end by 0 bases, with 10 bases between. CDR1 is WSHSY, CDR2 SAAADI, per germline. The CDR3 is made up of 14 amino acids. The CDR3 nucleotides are TGCGCCAGCAGTGCATACTACCACTCCTACGAGCAGTACTTC. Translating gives CASSAYYHSYEQYF.

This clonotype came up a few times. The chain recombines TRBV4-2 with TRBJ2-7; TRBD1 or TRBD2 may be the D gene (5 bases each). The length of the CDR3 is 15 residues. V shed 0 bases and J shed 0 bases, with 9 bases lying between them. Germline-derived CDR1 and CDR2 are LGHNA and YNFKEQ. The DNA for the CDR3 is TGTGCCAGCAGCCAAGAGTGGGGGAACTCCTACGAGCAGTACTTC. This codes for CASSQEWGNSYEQYF.

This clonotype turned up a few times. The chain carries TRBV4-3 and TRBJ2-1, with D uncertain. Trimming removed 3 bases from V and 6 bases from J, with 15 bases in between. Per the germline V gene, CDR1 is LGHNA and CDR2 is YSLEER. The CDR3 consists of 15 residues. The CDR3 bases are TGCGCCAGCAGCCACTCCAGGCAGCCGGTCAATGAGCAGTTCTTC. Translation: CASSHSRQPVNEQFF.

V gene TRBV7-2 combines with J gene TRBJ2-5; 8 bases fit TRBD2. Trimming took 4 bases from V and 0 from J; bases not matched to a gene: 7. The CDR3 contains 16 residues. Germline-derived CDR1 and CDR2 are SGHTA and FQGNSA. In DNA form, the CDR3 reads TGTGCCAGCAGCTACCTGGCGGGAGGATACCAAGAGACCCAGTACTTC. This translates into CASSYLAGGYQETQYF.

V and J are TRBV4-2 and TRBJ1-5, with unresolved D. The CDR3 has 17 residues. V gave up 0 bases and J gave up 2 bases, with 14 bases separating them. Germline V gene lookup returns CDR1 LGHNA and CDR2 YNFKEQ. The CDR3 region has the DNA TGTGCCAGCAGCCAAGACGATAGGTCCCGGGGCAATCAGCCCCAGCATTTT. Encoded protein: CASSQDDRSRGNQPQHF.

The CDR3 here is CASVGGRGYGYTF. The CDR3 nucleotides are TGTGCCAGCGTCGGCGGCAGGGGTTATGGCTACACCTTC. The rearrangement links TRBV28 to TRBJ1-2; perhaps TRBD1 as D (6 bases). V lost 8 bases to trimming and J lost 5 bases, with 15 bases between them. The CDR3 is 13 residues long. Germline loops: CDR1 MDHEN, CDR2 SYDVKM.

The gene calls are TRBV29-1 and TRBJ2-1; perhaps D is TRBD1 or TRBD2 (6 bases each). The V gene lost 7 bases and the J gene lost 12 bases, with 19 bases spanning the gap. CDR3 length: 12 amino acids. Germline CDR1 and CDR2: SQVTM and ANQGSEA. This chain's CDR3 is CSGDTGREGQFF. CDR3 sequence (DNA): TGCAGCGGGGACACCGGGAGAGAAGGGCAGTTCTTC.

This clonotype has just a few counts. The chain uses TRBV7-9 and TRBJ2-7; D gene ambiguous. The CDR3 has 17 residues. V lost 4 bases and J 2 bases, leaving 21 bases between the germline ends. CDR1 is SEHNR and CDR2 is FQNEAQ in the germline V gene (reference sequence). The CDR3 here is CASSSPWPPNEAYEQYF. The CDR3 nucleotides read TGTGCCAGCAGCTCCCCGTGGCCACCCAACGAAGCCTACGAGCAGTACTTC.

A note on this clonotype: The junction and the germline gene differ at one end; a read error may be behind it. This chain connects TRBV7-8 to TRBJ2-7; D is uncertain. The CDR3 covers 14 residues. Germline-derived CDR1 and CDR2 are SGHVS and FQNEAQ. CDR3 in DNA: TGTGCCAGCAGCTCCCAGCTTCTCTCCTACGAGCGGTACTTC. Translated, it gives CASSSQLLSYERYF.

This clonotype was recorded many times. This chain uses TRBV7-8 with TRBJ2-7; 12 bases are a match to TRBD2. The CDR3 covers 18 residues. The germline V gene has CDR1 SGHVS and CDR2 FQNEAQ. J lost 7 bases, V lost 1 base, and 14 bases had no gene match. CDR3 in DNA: TGTGCCAGCAGCTTAGGTCTAGCGGGAGGGTACACCTGGGGGGAGCAGTACTTC. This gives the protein CASSLGLAGGYTWGEQYF.

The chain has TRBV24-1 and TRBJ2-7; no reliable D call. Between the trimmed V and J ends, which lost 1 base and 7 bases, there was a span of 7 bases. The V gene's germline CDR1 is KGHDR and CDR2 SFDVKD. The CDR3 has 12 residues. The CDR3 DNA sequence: TGTGCCACCAGTGATTTCCTGGGAGAGCAGTACTTC. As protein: CATSDFLGEQYF.

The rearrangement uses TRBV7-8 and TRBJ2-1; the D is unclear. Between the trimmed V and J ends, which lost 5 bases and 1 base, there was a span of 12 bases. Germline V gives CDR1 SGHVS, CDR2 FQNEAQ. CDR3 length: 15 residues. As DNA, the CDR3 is TGTGCCAGCAGCCACGGACGCCTGTCCTACAATGAGCAGTTCTTC. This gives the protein CASSHGRLSYNEQFF.

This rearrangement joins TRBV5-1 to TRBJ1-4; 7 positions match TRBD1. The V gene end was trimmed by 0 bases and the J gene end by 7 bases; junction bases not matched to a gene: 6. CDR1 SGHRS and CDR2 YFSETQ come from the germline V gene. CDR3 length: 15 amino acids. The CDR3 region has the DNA TGCGCCAGCAGCTTGGAAGGGACAGTTGGTGAAAAACTGTTTTTT. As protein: CASSLEGTVGEKLFF.

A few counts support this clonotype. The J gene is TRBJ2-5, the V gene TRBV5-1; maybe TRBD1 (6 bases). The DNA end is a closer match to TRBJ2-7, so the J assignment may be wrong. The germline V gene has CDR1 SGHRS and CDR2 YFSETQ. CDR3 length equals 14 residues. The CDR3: CASSSIQGSGEQYF. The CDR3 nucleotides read TGCGCCAGCAGCTCGATACAGGGCAGCGGCGAGCAGTACTTC.

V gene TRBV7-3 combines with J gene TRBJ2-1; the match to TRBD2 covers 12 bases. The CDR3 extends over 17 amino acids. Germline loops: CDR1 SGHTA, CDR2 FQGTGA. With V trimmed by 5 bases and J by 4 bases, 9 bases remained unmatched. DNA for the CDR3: TGTGCCAGCAGCGGCGGTCCTAGCGGGAGGGGTTACAATGAGCAGTTCTTC. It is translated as CASSGGPSGRGYNEQFF.

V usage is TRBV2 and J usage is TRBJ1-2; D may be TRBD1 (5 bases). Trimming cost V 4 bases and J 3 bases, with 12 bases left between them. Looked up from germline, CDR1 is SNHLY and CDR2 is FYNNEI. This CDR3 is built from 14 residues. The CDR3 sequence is CASSGDRGYYGYTF. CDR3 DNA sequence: TGTGCCAGCAGTGGAGACAGAGGGTACTATGGCTACACCTTC.